This T cell receptor beta chain was profiled in a study of post-analysis software for immune sequencing data (dated by TCRdb to between 2015 and 2016). About the investigation overall: Recorded disease courses included relapsing-remitting, secondary progressive and progressive-relapsing multiple sclerosis, with some patients lacking subtype annotation. Patient repertoires were compared against about a dozen previously published healthy control repertoires from donors aged roughly 6 to 26 years. A subset of samples was prepared in parallel using single-end sample barcoding, then pooled and co-amplified after Illumina adapter ligation.

After removal of 0 bases from V and 2 bases from J, the junction retains 4 bases not matched to a gene. The CDR3 measures 16 amino acids from cysteine to phenylalanine. Of the read, only the CDR3 DNA is kept; its 48 bases are in frame from base 1. For CDR1 and CDR2, the germline V gene lists KGHDR and SFDVKD. To demonstrate the VDJtools post-analysis software, TCR beta repertoires were profiled from the peripheral blood of 13 young patients with multiple sclerosis. Multiple sclerosis patients were children and adolescents aged about 6 to 17 years. The library was produced with PCR. Data came from an Illumina HiSeq 2500. To reduce PCR and sequencing biases, unique molecular identifiers were incorporated into the TCR beta cDNA libraries. About 500,000 cDNA molecules were obtained for every 1 to 10 million input T cells, so each molecule roughly corresponded to one T cell. The same protocol used for the earlier healthy control dataset was applied to prepare and sequence the patient libraries. Within a given batch, samples were prepared together, multiplexed and sequenced on the same HiSeq lane. In the paper's pipeline: Raw barcoded reads were processed with MIGEC, discarding single-read molecular identifier groups before consensus assembly and CDR3 extraction. VDJtools was used for post-analysis of the clonotype tables, with diversity normalized by down-sampling every dataset to the smallest sample size. To correct batch-related cross-sample contamination, repertoire overlap clustering matched CDR3 amino acid sequences but not nucleotide sequences. Through fastp at Q25 and MiXCR, TCRdb rebuilt clones from the public reads, retaining in-frame beta chains. All rows with the same CDR3 protein become a single entry with the most common DNA and genes. The V and J calls were determined by TCRdb, not by the authors. The sample data list approximately 570,000 distinct CDR3 sequences, and roughly 40% of these were observed just once. 1.5% to 2% of the sample goes to the ten largest clones.

On this clonotype: It has no known antigen specificity. No base-level quality is on record; no much larger clone is a single base apart.

General findings and caveats noted by the study authors: Significantly higher frequencies in patients than in controls were found for five or six TRBV segments, including TRBV5-6, TRBV5-1 and TRBV20-1. The multiple sclerosis patient group was slightly younger than the control group. Multiple sclerosis patients had significantly lower normalized Chao1 diversity than controls, a result that suggests substantial peripheral T-cell clonal expansion. Strong co-clustering of samples prepared in the same batch was shown by direct clustering with F measure, prompting a batch-effect correction.

The chain joins TRBV24-1 to TRBJ2-3; 7 nucleotides in the junction match TRBD1. This TCR was sampled from a girl aged 10-17 years with multiple sclerosis. The sample comprised blood. CDR3 loop: CATSDLQGDNTDTQYF. The DNA sequence is TGTGCCACCAGTGATTTGCAGGGGGACAACACAGATACGCAGTATTTT.